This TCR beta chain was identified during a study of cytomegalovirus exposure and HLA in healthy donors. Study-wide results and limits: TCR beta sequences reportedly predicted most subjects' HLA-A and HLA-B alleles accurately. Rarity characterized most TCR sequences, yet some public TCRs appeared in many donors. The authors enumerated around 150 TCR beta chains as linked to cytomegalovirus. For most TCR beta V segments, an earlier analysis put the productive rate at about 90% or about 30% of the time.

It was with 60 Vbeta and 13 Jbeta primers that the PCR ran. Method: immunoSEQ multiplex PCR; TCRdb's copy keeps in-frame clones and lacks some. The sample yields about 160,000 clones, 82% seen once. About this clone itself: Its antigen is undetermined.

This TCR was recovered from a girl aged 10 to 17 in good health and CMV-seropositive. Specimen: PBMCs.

CDR3 coding DNA: TGCGCCAGCAGCCCCATGACAGGGGGCTTCTCCTACGAGCAGTACTTC. Protein product: CASSPMTGGFSYEQYF. The J gene is TRBJ2-7, the V gene TRBV4-3, with TRBD1 identical over 10 bases. This CDR3 comprises 16 residues. Per the germline V gene, CDR1 is LGHNA and CDR2 is YSLEER. The trim removed 4 bases at V and 0 bases at J, leaving 6 bases unmatched.